The 20 T cell receptor beta chains below were found in one sample sequenced in a study of tumor and adjacent non-tumor tissue in lung cancer. TCRbeta libraries were built with three rounds of nested PCR, modified from ARM-PCR. A single record per CDR3 protein comes from TCRdb applying MiXCR to the multiplex PCR reads. Among roughly 81,000 distinct CDR3 sequences, under 70% were seen once, and the ten largest hold approximately 12%. No cell sorting was done before RNA was extracted from the tissue. The sequenced sample was lung tumor tissue. These TCRs come from a woman in her seventies with non-small cell lung cancer.

V and J are TRBV18 and TRBJ2-3; D perhaps matches TRBD2 (6 bases). Trimming shortened V by 6 bases and J by 4 bases, and 17 bases separated the two germline ends. The germline V gene encodes CDR1 KGHSH and CDR2 LQKENI. The CDR3 extends over 15 amino acids. This CDR3 is CASSTGEVAPDTQYF. DNA for the CDR3: TGTGCCAGCTCGACCGGGGAGGTGGCCCCAGATACGCAGTATTTT.

In regard to this clonotype: Since no conserved phenylalanine or tryptophan closes the CDR3, a read error is the likely cause. The rearrangement joins TRBV29-1 to TRBJ2-1; D gene unclear. V dropped 6 bases and J dropped 9 bases, with 18 bases sitting between them. The CDR3 totals 13 residues. The germline gives CDR1 SQVTM, CDR2 ANQGSEA. The CDR3 loop reads CSVKRHGIIEQFL. In DNA, the CDR3 is TGCAGCGTAAAACGGCATGGCATAATTGAGCAGTTCCTC.

Comments on this clonotype: At one of its ends the junction is not consistent with the germline gene, which may arise from a read error. CDR3 amino acids: CANSEGEPITGELFF. The CDR3 coding sequence is TGTGCCAACAGTGAGGGGGAGCCAATAACCGGGGAACTGTTTTTT. The chain employs TRBV2 and TRBJ2-2; the D gene is possibly TRBD1 (6 bases). This CDR3 comprises 15 residues. CDR1 is SNHLY, CDR2 FYNNEI, per germline.

This rearrangement joins TRBV20-1 to TRBJ2-5, with 11 bases that match TRBD2. The CDR3 sequence is 15 residues long. The germline CDR1 and CDR2 sequences are DFQATT and SNEGSKA (reference sequence). V lost 3 bases, J lost 5 bases, and 8 bases stayed unmatched. As DNA, the CDR3 is TGCAGTGCTAGCTGCACTAGCGGGAGTGCCGAGACCCAGTACTTC. Protein product: CSASCTSGSAETQYF.

With respect to this clonotype: One end of the junction does not line up with germline, which may come from a read error. J is TRBJ2-2 and V is TRBV4-1; the D gene is possibly TRBD1 (6 bases). CDR1 and CDR2 (germline): MGHRA, YSYEKL. This CDR3 spans 16 amino acids. This CDR3 reads CASSQGTQPNTGEPFF. DNA of the CDR3: TGCGCCAGCAGCCAGGGGACACAACCGAACACCGGGGAGCCGTTTTTT.

This clonotype appeared many times. The J gene is TRBJ2-7, the V gene TRBV14; D perhaps matches TRBD2 (5 bases). Germline assignment: CDR1 SGHDN and CDR2 FVKESK. The CDR3 loop spans 14 amino acids. Trimming pared 2 bases from V and 2 bases from J, leaving 10 bases between. CDR3 in DNA: TGTGCCAGCAGCCAATACGTCGGGACCTACGAGCAGTACTTC. This encodes CASSQYVGTYEQYF.

Concerning this clonotype itself: Possible read error: a much larger clone is one base away. The chain uses TRBV7-9 and TRBJ1-2, with D hard to call. CDR3 size: 17 residues. CDR1 and CDR2 (germline): SEHNR, FQNEAQ (reference sequence). The CDR3 DNA reads as TGTGCCAGCAGCACGGACTATATCGGGTTAGGGAACTATGGCTACGCCTTC. This codes for CASSTDYIGLGNYGYAF.

As regards this clonotype: The conserved closing phenylalanine or tryptophan is absent in this CDR3, likely reflecting a read error. No DNA is shown, since the ends of the CDR3 on it are uncertain; the CDR3 is the one TCRdb lists. The genes are TRBV29-1 and TRBJ1-1. Germline V gene sequence: CDR1 SQVTM, CDR2 ANQGSEA. The CDR3 adds up to 14 amino acids, both ends counted. CDR3 loop: CSVEVQRTNTEVFS.

This clonotype was seen ten or more times. The chain carries TRBV12-3 or TRBV12-4 and TRBJ1-4, with 9 bases lining up with TRBD1. The CDR3 loop spans 16 amino acids. V dropped 6 bases and J dropped 7; count of bases not matched to a gene: 12. In DNA, the CDR3 is TGTGCCAGCAGCCGGACGAAAGGACAGGGGACTGAAAAACTGTTTTTT. It translates to CASSRTKGQGTEKLFF.

As for this clonotype: A much larger clonotype is one base distant, so this may be a read error. The V call is TRBV29-1, the J call TRBJ1-1; D perhaps matches TRBD1 (5 bases). The CDR3 runs to 10 residues. CDR1 and CDR2 (germline): SQVTM, ANQGSEA. CDR3 sequence reads: CSILQDEVFF. Written as DNA, the CDR3 is TGCAGCATCCTACAGGATGAAGTTTTCTTT.

On this clonotype: A read error is possible here, since a much larger clone lies one base away. V is TRBV30 and J is TRBJ2-1; no clear D gene. Trimming stripped 3 bases from V and 5 bases from J, with 8 bases between. Germline lookup yields CDR1 GTSNPN and CDR2 SVGIG (reference sequence). This CDR3 is 12 amino acids long. The CDR3 reads CAWRGSHNEQFF. In nucleotides, the CDR3 is TGTGCCTGGAGGGGTTCCCACAATGAGCAGTTCTTC.

The chain combines TRBV6-1 with TRBJ1-1; 9 positions match TRBD1. This CDR3 region has 14 residues. Germline CDR1 reads MNHNS; CDR2 reads SASEGT. V was clipped by 5 bases and J by 6 bases; unmatched bases: 7. Here the CDR3 reads CASSFGTGTAEAFF. As DNA, the CDR3 is TGTGCCAGCAGTTTCGGGACAGGGACCGCTGAAGCTTTCTTT.

As regards this clonotype: Mismatch with germline at one junction end may stem from a read error. J is TRBJ2-7 and V is TRBV6-6; TRBD1 is a possible D gene (6 bases). Germline CDR1 reads MNHNY; CDR2 reads SVGAGI (reference sequence). The CDR3 is 17 amino acids. CDR3 amino acids: CASIDKSAGTTIYGQYF. The DNA of the CDR3 is TGTGCCAGCATTGACAAAAGTGCTGGGACAACGATTTACGGGCAGTACTTC.

This clonotype is judged medium-sized. V and J are TRBV12-3 or TRBV12-4 and TRBJ1-6; D is ambiguous. V lost 3 bases, J lost 7 bases, and 13 bases lay in between. This CDR3 region has 15 residues. The CDR3 spells CASSFSAQANSPLHF. Here the CDR3 DNA reads TGTGCCAGCAGTTTTAGTGCCCAGGCGAATTCACCCCTCCACTTT.

On this clonotype itself: An end of the junction differs from the germline gene, which may be a read error. The chain employs TRBV28 and TRBJ2-1; D perhaps matches TRBD2 (5 bases). Germline CDR1 MDHEN, CDR2 SYDVKM. There are 16 residues in the CDR3. The CDR3 loop reads CASSSPLAGSYNERFF. The CDR3 nucleotides read TGCGCCAGCAGTTCACCCTTGGCGGGCTCCTACAATGAACGGTTCTTC.

In the case of this clonotype: The junction does not match germline at one end; this may be a read error. The chain combines TRBV5-1 with TRBJ2-3; D might be TRBD2 (5 bases). Germline assignment: CDR1 SGHRS and CDR2 YFSETQ. The CDR3 contains 14 residues. As DNA, the CDR3 is TGCGCCAGCAACTTGGCGGGCAGCACAGATACGCAGTATTTT. Its protein product is CASNLAGSTDTQYF.

On this clonotype itself: The junction departs from the called germline gene at one end, perhaps through a read error. The V and J genes are TRBV4-2 and TRBJ2-1; D possibly uses TRBD1 or TRBD2 (5 bases each). CDR1 is LGHNA, CDR2 YNFKEQ, per germline. The CDR3 has 15 amino acids. The CDR3 DNA is TGTGCCGGCAGCCAAGATCGGGGCAGGTTGAATGAGCAGTTCTTC. It codes for CAGSQDRGRLNEQFF.

The chain recombines TRBV20-1 with TRBJ2-7; TRBD1 is a possible D gene (5 bases). Trimming left V 7 bases short and J 0 bases short, with 16 bases between. From germline, CDR1 is DFQATT and CDR2 SNEGSKA (reference sequence). The CDR3 spans 14 residues. CDR3 sequence: CSVPQRQGSYEQYF. The DNA for the CDR3 is TGCAGTGTCCCCCAACGGCAGGGCTCCTACGAGCAGTACTTC.

Turning to this clonotype: This may arise from a read error, as a much more abundant clone is one base away. Here the CDR3 reads CASRLRPGTYGYTF. The CDR3 DNA follows: TGTGCCAGCAGATTAAGGCCAGGGACCTATGGCTACACCTTC. The J gene is TRBJ1-2, the V gene TRBV28; possible D gene TRBD1, 5 bases. Germline V gene data show CDR1 as MDHEN and CDR2 as SYDVKM. The CDR3 is made up of 14 amino acids. Trimming cost V 6 bases and J 4 bases, with 15 bases left between them.

Within the sample, this clonotype is medium-sized. The genes are TRBV6-5 and TRBJ1-1; no clear D. V lost 0 bases and J lost 0, with 8 bases in between. This CDR3 region has 15 residues. In germline, CDR1 is MNHEY, CDR2 SVGAGI. CDR3 sequence (DNA): TGTGCCAGCAGTTACTCAGGTCAGATGAACACTGAAGCTTTCTTT. This encodes CASSYSGQMNTEAFF.